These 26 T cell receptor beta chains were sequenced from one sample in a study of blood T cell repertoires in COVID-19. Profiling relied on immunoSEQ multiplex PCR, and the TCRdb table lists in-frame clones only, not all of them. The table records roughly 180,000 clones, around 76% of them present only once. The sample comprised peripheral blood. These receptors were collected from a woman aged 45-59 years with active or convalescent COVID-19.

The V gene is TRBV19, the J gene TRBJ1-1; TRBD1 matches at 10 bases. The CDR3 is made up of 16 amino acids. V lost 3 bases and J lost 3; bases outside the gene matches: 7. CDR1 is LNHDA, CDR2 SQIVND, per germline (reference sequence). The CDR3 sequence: CASSILPGQGYTEAFF. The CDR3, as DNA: TGTGCCAGTAGTATCCTCCCGGGACAGGGGTACACTGAAGCTTTCTTT.

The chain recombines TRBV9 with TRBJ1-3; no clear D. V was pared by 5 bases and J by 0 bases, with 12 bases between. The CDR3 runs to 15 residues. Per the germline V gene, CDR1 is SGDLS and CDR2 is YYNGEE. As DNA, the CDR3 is TGTGCCAGCAGTGATGCAGGTTACTCTGGAAACACCATATATTTT. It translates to CASSDAGYSGNTIYF.

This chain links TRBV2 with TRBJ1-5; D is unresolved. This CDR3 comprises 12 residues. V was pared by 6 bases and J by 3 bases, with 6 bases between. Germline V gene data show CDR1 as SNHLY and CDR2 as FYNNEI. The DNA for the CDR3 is TGTGCCAGCAGCTTAGACAATCAGCCCCAGCATTTT. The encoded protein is CASSLDNQPQHF.

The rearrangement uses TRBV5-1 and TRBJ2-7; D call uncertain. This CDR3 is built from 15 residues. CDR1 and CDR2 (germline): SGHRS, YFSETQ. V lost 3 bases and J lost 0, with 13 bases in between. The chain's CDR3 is CASSSDKRSSYEQYF. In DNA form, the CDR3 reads TGCGCCAGCAGCTCCGATAAGAGGAGCTCCTACGAGCAGTACTTC.

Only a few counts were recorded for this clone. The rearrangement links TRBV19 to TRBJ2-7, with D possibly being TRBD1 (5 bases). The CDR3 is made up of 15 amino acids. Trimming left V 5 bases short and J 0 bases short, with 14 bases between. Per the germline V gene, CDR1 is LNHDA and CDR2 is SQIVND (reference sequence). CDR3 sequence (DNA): TGTGCCAGTAGTGGGCTTGGGGCAACCTCCTACGAGCAGTACTTC. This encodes CASSGLGATSYEQYF.

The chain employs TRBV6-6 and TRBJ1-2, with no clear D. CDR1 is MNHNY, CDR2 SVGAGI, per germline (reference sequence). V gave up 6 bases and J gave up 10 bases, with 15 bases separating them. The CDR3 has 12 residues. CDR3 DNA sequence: TGTGCCAGCAGACCATCGGAACGGGTCTACACCTTC. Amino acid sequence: CASRPSERVYTF.

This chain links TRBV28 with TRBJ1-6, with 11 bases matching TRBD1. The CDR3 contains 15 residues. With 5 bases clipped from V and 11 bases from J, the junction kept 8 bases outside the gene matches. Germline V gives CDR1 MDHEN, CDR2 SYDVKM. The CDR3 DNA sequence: TGTGCCAGCAGTCGCAGGGGACAGGGGGGGACACCCCTCCACTTT. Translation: CASSRRGQGGTPLHF.

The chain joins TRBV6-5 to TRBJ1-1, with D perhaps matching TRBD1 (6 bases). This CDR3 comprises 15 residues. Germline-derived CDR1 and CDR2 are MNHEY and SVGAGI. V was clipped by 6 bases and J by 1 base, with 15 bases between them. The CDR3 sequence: CASREPGHANTEAFF. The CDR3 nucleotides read TGTGCCAGCAGGGAGCCGGGACACGCGAACACTGAAGCTTTCTTT.

In DNA form, the CDR3 reads TGTGCCAGCAGCTTAGGGGGGACAGGGCAGGCGGGCAATCAGCCCCAGCATTTT. The encoded protein is CASSLGGTGQAGNQPQHF. The J gene is TRBJ1-5, the V gene TRBV7-2, with 9 positions matching TRBD1. After removal of 1 base from V and 2 bases from J, the junction contained 9 bases not matched to a gene. Germline lookup yields CDR1 SGHTA and CDR2 FQGNSA. This CDR3 comprises 18 residues. Filled out from reference TRBV7-2 and TRBJ1-5, the complete variable domain reads GAGVSQSPSNKVTEKGKDVELRCDPISGHTALYWYRQSLGQGLEFLIYFQGNSAPDKSGLPSDRFSAERTGGSVSTLTIQRTQQEDSAVYLCASSLGGTGQAGNQPQHFGDGTRLSIL.

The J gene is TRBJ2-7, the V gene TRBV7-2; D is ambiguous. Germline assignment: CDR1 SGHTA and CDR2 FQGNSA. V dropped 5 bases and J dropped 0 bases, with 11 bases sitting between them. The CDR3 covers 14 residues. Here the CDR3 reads CASSPNAVSYEQYF. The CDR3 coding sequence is TGTGCCAGCAGCCCCAATGCAGTCTCCTACGAGCAGTACTTC.

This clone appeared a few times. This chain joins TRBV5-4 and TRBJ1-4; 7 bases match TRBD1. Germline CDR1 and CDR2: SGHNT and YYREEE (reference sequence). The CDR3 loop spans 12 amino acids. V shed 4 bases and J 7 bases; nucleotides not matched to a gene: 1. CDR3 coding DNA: TGTGCCAGCAGCAGGGACAGTGAAAAACTGTTTTTT. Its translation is CASSRDSEKLFF.

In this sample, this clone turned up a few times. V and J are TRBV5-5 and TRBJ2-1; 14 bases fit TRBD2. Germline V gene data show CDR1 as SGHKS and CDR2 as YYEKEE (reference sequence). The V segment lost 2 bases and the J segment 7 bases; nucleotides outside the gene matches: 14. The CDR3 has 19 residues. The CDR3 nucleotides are TGTGCCAGCAGCTTTTGGGGACTAGCGGGAGTGGGTGCGAAGAATGAGCAGTTCTTC. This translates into CASSFWGLAGVGAKNEQFF.

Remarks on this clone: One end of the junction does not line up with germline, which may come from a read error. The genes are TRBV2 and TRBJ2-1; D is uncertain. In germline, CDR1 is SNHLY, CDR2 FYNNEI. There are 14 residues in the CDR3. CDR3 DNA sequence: TGTGCCAGCAGAGAAGGTAGTCTCCACAATGAGCAGTTCTTC. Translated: CASREGSLHNEQFF.

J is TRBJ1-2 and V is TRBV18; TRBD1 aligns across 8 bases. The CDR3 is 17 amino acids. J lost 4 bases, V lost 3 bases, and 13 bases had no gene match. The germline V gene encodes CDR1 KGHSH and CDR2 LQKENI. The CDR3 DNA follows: TGTGCCAGCTCACCCGGGACAGGCTCACGAGTGGGCTATGGCTACACCTTC. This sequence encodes CASSPGTGSRVGYGYTF.

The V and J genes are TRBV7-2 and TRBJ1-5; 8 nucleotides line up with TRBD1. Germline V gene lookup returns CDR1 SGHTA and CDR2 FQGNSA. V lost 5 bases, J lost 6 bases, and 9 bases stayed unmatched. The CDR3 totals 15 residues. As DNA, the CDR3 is TGTGCCAGCAGCACTCGGACAGGGCGAGGTCAGCCCCAGCATTTT. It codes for CASSTRTGRGQPQHF.

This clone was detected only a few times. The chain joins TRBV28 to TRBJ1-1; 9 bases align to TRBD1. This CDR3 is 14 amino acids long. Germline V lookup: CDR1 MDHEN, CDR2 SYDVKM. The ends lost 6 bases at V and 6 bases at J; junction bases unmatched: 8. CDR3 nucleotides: TGTGCCAGCAGCTTACAGGGGGCGCGGGCTGAAGCTTTCTTT. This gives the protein CASSLQGARAEAFF.

CDR3 sequence: CASTPPWNTEAFF. The CDR3 region has the DNA TGTGCCAGCACCCCCCCATGGAACACTGAAGCTTTCTTT. This chain connects TRBV7-8 to TRBJ1-1; the D is unclear. The ends were cut back, 7 bases at V and 1 base at J, with 10 bases in the middle. The CDR3 is 13 amino acids. Germline CDR1 SGHVS, CDR2 FQNEAQ.

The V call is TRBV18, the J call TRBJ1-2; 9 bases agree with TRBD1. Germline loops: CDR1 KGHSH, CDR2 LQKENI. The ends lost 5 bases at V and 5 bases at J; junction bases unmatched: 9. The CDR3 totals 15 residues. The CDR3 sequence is CASSNGQGFGYGYTF. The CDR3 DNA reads TGTGCCAGCTCAAACGGACAGGGGTTTGGGTATGGCTACACCTTC.

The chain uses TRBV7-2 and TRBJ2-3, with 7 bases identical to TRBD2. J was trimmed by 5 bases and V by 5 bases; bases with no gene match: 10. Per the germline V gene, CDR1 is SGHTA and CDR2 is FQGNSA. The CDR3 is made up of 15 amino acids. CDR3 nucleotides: TGTGCCAGCAGCCAGATCTTTGCGGGGGAAGATACGCAGTATTTT. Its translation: CASSQIFAGEDTQYF.

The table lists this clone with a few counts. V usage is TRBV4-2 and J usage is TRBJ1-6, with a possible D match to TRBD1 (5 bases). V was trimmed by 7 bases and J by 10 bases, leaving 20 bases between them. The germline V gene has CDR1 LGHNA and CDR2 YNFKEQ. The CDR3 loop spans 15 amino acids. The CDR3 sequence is CASTANVGENSPLHF. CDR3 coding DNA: TGTGCCAGCACCGCCAATGTAGGGGAAAACTCACCCCTCCACTTT.

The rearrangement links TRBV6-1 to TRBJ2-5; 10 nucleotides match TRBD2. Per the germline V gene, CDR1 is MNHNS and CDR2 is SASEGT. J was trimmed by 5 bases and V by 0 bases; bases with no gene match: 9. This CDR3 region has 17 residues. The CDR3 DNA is TGTGCCAGCAGTGAAGCGCATCAGCGGGGGGGCGGGGAGACCCAGTACTTC. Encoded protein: CASSEAHQRGGGETQYF.

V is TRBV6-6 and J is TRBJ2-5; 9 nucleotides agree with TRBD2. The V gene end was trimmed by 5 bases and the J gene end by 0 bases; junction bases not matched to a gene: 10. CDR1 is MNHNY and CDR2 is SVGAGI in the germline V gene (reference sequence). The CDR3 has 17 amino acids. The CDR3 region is CASSPPRLAAYQETQYF. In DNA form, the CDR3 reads TGTGCCAGCAGTCCCCCTCGACTAGCGGCCTACCAAGAGACCCAGTACTTC.

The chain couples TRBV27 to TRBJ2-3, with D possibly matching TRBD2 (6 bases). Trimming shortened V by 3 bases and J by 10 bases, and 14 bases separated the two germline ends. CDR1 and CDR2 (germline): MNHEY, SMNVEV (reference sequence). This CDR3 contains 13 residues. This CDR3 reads CASSLALGEAQYF. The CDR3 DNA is TGTGCCAGCAGTTTGGCCTTAGGGGAGGCGCAGTATTTT.

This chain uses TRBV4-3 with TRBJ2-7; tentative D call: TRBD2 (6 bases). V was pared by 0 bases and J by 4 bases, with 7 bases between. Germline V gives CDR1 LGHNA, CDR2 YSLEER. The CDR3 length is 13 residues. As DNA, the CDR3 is TGCGCCAGCAGCCAAGATGGGAGGTACGAGCAGTACTTC. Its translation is CASSQDGRYEQYF.

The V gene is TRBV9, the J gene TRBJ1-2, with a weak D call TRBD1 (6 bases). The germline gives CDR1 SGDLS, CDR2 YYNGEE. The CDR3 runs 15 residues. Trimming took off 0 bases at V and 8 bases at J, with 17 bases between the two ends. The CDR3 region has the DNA TGTGCCAGCAGCGTAGGACAGACAGCCACAGGGGGCTACACCTTC. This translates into CASSVGQTATGGYTF.

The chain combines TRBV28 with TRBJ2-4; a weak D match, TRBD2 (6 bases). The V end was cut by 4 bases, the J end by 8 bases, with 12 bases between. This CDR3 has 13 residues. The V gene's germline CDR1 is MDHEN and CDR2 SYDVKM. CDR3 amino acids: CASSSRGPDIQYF. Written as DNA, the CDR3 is TGTGCCAGCAGTTCGCGGGGTCCGGACATTCAGTACTTC.